Following are 16 T cell receptor beta chains from one sample sequenced in a study of blood T cells in healthy people across ages. The use of a sample-barcoded 5' primer and a J-beta primer mix characterized a second PCR of 7 to 11 cycles. TCRdb redid the calling of the 5' RACE reads with MiXCR, one entry per CDR3 protein. The table lists some 1.1 million distinct CDR3 sequences, about two fifths of them singletons. The sample taken for sequencing was blood. Every receptor here comes from a man between 18 and 35 years old in good health.

The chain is built from TRBV12-3 or TRBV12-4 and TRBJ1-4; possible D gene TRBD1, 5 bases. The CDR3 sequence is 15 residues long. V gave up 6 bases and J gave up 0 bases, with 11 bases separating them. This CDR3 is CASSLQVATNEKLFF. In nucleotides, the CDR3 is TGTGCCAGCAGCCTACAGGTTGCAACTAATGAAAAACTGTTTTTT.

V is TRBV7-9 and J is TRBJ2-2; D is uncertain. Trimming removed 2 bases at V and 5 bases at J, with 9 bases between. This CDR3 region has 14 residues. Germline V gives CDR1 SEHNR, CDR2 FQNEAQ (reference sequence). The CDR3 is CASSLNPVTGELFF. CDR3 in DNA: TGTGCCAGCAGCTTAAACCCGGTGACCGGGGAGCTGTTTTTT.

This clonotype was seen more than once but under ten times. This chain uses TRBV7-9 with TRBJ2-3, with 13 positions matching TRBD2. This CDR3 region has 20 residues. CDR1 and CDR2 from the germline V gene are SEHNR and FQNEAQ (reference sequence). V was clipped by 5 bases and J by 1 base; unmatched bases: 15. The CDR3 loop is CASSHTFGTSGVRRTDTQYF. The CDR3, as DNA: TGTGCCAGCAGCCACACATTTGGGACTAGCGGGGTTCGACGCACAGATACGCAGTATTTT.

J is TRBJ2-5 and V is TRBV5-1; D may correspond to TRBD1 or TRBD2 (5 bases each). Germline V lookup: CDR1 SGHRS, CDR2 YFSETQ. There are 12 residues in the CDR3. The V end lost 4 bases, the J end lost 11 bases, and 15 bases lay between the germline ends. The CDR3 nucleotides read TGCGCCAGCAGCGTCGGGACGAAGGAGCAGTACTTC. The encoded protein is CASSVGTKEQYF.

The V gene is TRBV20-1, the J gene TRBJ1-2, with 9 bases matching TRBD1. Trimming at V came to 0 bases and at J to 11 bases, leaving 13 bases not matched to a gene. The CDR3 has 15 amino acids. Germline CDR1 is DFQATT and CDR2 is SNEGSKA (reference sequence). The CDR3 bases are TGCAGTGCTAGAGACTCCGGGACAGGGAGGGTGGGATACACCTTC. Translation: CSARDSGTGRVGYTF.

With respect to this clonotype: Germline is not matched at one junction end, which may reflect a read error. This rearrangement joins TRBV12-3 or TRBV12-4 to TRBJ1-6; possible D gene TRBD1, 6 bases. The CDR3 consists of 15 residues. The CDR3 sequence: CTSSMGRQEGSPLHF. CDR3 coding DNA: TGTACCAGCAGTATGGGGAGACAGGAGGGTTCACCCCTCCACTTT.

The CDR3 bases are TGTGCCAGTAGTAAACAGGGGTCTGGGGCCAACGTCCTGACTTTC. It encodes CASSKQGSGANVLTF. This chain joins TRBV19 and TRBJ2-6, with 7 nucleotides matching TRBD1. The CDR3 loop spans 15 amino acids. Germline values: CDR1 LNHDA, CDR2 SQIVND (reference sequence). J lost 1 base, V lost 4 bases, and 1 base had no gene match.

The V gene is TRBV20-1, the J gene TRBJ1-5; 8 nucleotides match TRBD1. Germline V gives CDR1 DFQATT, CDR2 SNEGSKA (reference sequence). The CDR3 consists of 15 residues. J lost 2 bases, V lost 8 bases, and 11 bases had no gene match. CDR3 sequence: CSTIRTGLGNQPQHF. In DNA form, the CDR3 reads TGCAGTACAATACGGACAGGGTTAGGCAATCAGCCCCAGCATTTT.

The V call is TRBV7-2, the J call TRBJ1-2, with a tentative D call TRBD1 (6 bases). Per germline, CDR1 SGHTA and CDR2 FQGNSA. V was trimmed by 4 bases and J by 6 bases, leaving 15 bases between them. The CDR3 length is 14 residues. CDR3 protein: CASSSGAWVDGYTF. CDR3 nucleotides: TGTGCCAGCAGCTCAGGGGCCTGGGTGGATGGCTACACCTTC.

This clonotype was found a few times. In DNA form, the CDR3 reads TGCGCCAGCAGCTTGTACGATGGAGGGGTTGGCTACACCTTC. Translating gives CASSLYDGGVGYTF. The chain links TRBV5-1 to TRBJ1-2; weak D call: TRBD1 (5 bases). Germline V lookup: CDR1 SGHRS, CDR2 YFSETQ. Deletions cut 1 base from V and 7 bases from J, with 14 bases between. This CDR3 is built from 14 residues.

The CDR3 DNA reads TGTGCCACCAGCAGAGACTACGGACAGGGCCCCTATGGCTACACCTTC. Residues: CATSRDYGQGPYGYTF. J is TRBJ1-2 and V is TRBV15; TRBD1 agrees at 8 bases. The length of the CDR3 is 16 residues. CDR1 and CDR2 (germline): LNHNV, YYDKDF (reference sequence). V trimming: 0 bases; J trimming: 4 bases; junction bases outside the gene matches: 7.

The gene calls are TRBV11-2 and TRBJ1-1, with D unresolved. The CDR3 runs to 14 residues. Germline V lookup: CDR1 SGHAT, CDR2 FQNNGV. V was clipped by 0 bases and J by 3 bases, with 8 bases between them. The CDR3 bases are TGTGCCAGCAGCTTAGATCGGGCCGACACTGAAGCTTTCTTT. Translating it yields CASSLDRADTEAFF.

The chain recombines TRBV20-1 with TRBJ1-1, with D possibly being TRBD1 (6 bases). The germline V gene has CDR1 DFQATT and CDR2 SNEGSKA (reference sequence). Trimming cost V 3 bases and J 1 base, with 15 bases left between them. This CDR3 is 15 amino acids long. The CDR3 reads CSASPRPGANTEAFF. CDR3 DNA: TGCAGTGCTAGCCCCAGGCCGGGGGCGAACACTGAAGCTTTCTTT.

The chain employs TRBV3-1 and TRBJ2-1; 12 bases line up with TRBD2. CDR1 is LGHDT and CDR2 is YNNKEL in the germline V gene (reference sequence). The length of the CDR3 is 16 residues. V was clipped by 4 bases and J by 4 bases; unmatched bases: 5. The CDR3 DNA reads TGTGCCAGCAGCCTCCAGACTAGCGGGGGTTACAATGAGCAGTTCTTC. As protein: CASSLQTSGGYNEQFF.

V is TRBV20-1 and J is TRBJ2-1, with D tentatively TRBD1 or TRBD2 (6 bases each). The CDR3 totals 15 residues. CDR1 is DFQATT and CDR2 is SNEGSKA in the germline V gene (reference sequence). With 0 bases removed from V and 7 bases from J, the gap between germline ends came to 16 bases. The chain's CDR3 is CSARESPGAGNEQFF. Written as DNA, the CDR3 is TGCAGTGCTAGAGAATCCCCGGGGGCCGGGAATGAGCAGTTCTTC.

This clonotype has only one observation. The rearrangement links TRBV20-1 to TRBJ2-5, with D perhaps matching TRBD1 (5 bases). Looked up from germline, CDR1 is DFQATT and CDR2 is SNEGSKA (reference sequence). The CDR3 is 13 amino acids. Trimming removed 3 bases from V and 2 bases from J, with 10 bases in between. The CDR3 nucleotides are TGCAGTGCTAGGCAGACAGATCAAGAGACCCAGTACTTC. Amino acids: CSARQTDQETQYF.